This T cell receptor (beta chain) was captured by sequencing in a study of identical twins. Notes on the study in general: Cross-sectional statistical analysis, not tracking of the same donors, underpinned the conclusions. Out-of-frame sharing of TCR alpha in monozygotic twins was underestimated by models.

V was clipped by 0 bases and J by 7 bases, with 13 bases between them. Germline lookup yields CDR1 ENHRY and CDR2 SYGVKD. CDR3 size: 14 residues. All of the donors were Caucasians in good health. Template switching, a step in the protocol, added a universal primer site, and cDNA carried unique molecular identifiers. From the 5' RACE reads, TCRdb called clonotypes with MiXCR, one entry per CDR3 protein. Among about 570,000 distinct CDR3 sequences, approximately 9.6% were seen once, and the ten largest hold around 3.2%. This clonotype was counted only a few times. Its antigen is not identified. The sample also formed part of further work on yellow fever vaccine responses in identical twins.

The chain carries TRBV10-3 and TRBJ2-7; D unclear. The specimen was PBMCs. This clonotype was sampled from a woman younger than 30 in good health. The chain's CDR3 is CAISESDLKGEQYF. The CDR3 region has the DNA TGTGCCATCAGTGAGTCGGACCTCAAGGGAGAGCAGTACTTC.